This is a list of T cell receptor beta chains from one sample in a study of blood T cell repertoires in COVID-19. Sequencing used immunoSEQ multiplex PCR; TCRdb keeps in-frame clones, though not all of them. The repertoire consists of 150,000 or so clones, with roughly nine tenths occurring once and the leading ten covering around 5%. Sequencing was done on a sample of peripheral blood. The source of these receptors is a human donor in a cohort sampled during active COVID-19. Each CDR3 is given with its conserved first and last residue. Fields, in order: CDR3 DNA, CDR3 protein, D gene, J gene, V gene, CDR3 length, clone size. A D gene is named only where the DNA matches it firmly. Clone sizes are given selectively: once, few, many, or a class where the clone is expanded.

TGTGCCAGCCATCCCGACGGCGGTCAACCTGGAAACACCATATATTTT CASHPDGGQPGNTIYF - TRBJ1-3 TRBV19 16 -
TGTGCCAGCAGCTCCGAGAGGGTCTACGAGCAGTACTTC CASSSERVYEQYF - TRBJ2-7 TRBV7-9 13 once
TGTGCCAGTAGTCTCCAGGTTTCAATTCCCGAGCAGTACTTC CASSLQVSIPEQYF - TRBJ2-7 TRBV19 14 -
TGTGCCATCAGTGATTCCAGCGGGGGCCGGCAGGCCGGGGAGCTGTTTTTT CAISDSSGGRQAGELFF TRBD2 TRBJ2-2 TRBV10-3 17 -
TGTGCCTGGAGTTCACGACAGGCACTTAATGAAAAACTGTTTTTT CAWSSRQALNEKLFF - TRBJ1-4 TRBV30 15 -
TGTGCCAGTAGTTCGACAGGGCCCTCAAACTATGGCTACACCTTC CASSSTGPSNYGYTF TRBD1 TRBJ1-2 TRBV19 15 -
TGTGCCTGGAGTGGGGCAGGGGCCAACGTCCTGACTTTC CAWSGAGANVLTF - TRBJ2-6 TRBV30 13 -
TGTGCCAGCAGCCAAGTGGGACAGGGATTGAACACCGGGGAGCTGTTTTTT CASSQVGQGLNTGELFF TRBD1 TRBJ2-2 TRBV3-1/TRBV3-2 17 once
TGTGCCAGCAGCGGATCTAGCGGGGGAGACCTAGGCGAGCAGTACTTC CASSGSSGGDLGEQYF TRBD2 TRBJ2-7 TRBV9 16 -
TGTGCCAGCAGCTCGGGGGACAGCTATGGCTACACCTTC CASSSGDSYGYTF TRBD1 TRBJ1-2 TRBV9 13 -
TGCAGCGTGACTGCGGGAGGGGACATTCAGTACTTC CSVTAGGDIQYF TRBD2 TRBJ2-4 TRBV29-1 12 -
TGTGCCAGCAGTTATCTAGCGGGAGACAATGAGCAGTTCTTC CASSYLAGDNEQFF TRBD2 TRBJ2-1 TRBV6-5 14 -
TGTGCCAGCAGTTTAATCTTGAACACTGAAGCTTTCTTT CASSLILNTEAFF - TRBJ1-1 TRBV27 13 -
TGTGCCAGCAGCTTAGTGGCCGAATACGAGCAGTACTTC CASSLVAEYEQYF - TRBJ2-7 TRBV11-2 13 -
TGTGCCAGCAGGGACAGTAGCTACAATGAGCAGTTCTTC CASRDSSYNEQFF - TRBJ2-1 TRBV6-5 13 -
TGTGCCAGCAGCCTCGGCAGCGGGGGGGCCGGAGTTGATGAGCAGTTCTTC CASSLGSGGAGVDEQFF TRBD2 TRBJ2-1 TRBV3-1/TRBV3-2 17 -
TGTGCCATCAAAGCGACAGGGGACGACGAGCAGTACTTC CAIKATGDDEQYF TRBD1 TRBJ2-7 TRBV10-3 13 -
TGTGCCAGCAGCCAAGGGGGAGGGATCGGCTACACCTTC CASSQGGGIGYTF - TRBJ1-2 TRBV3-1/TRBV3-2 13 -
TGTGCCAGTAAGGTACAGGGGTCCGATTTCAAAGCTTTCTTT CASKVQGSDFKAFF TRBD1 TRBJ1-1 TRBV19 14 -
TGTGCCAGCAGCAAAGCGGAGCCAGAAAGGGACAGGGGCTACGAGCAGTACTTC CASSKAEPERDRGYEQYF - TRBJ2-7 TRBV21-1 18 -
TGTGCCAGCAGCGCGGGGGCAGGGGCTTCCTACGAGCAGTACTTC CASSAGAGASYEQYF - TRBJ2-7 TRBV13 15 -
TGTGCCAGCAGTTCCTCCGGGACAGGGCGGAACTATGGCTACACCTTC CASSSSGTGRNYGYTF TRBD1 TRBJ1-2 TRBV6-5 16 -
TGCGCCAGCAGCCAAGAGCCGGAAAACATTCAGTACTTC CASSQEPENIQYF - TRBJ2-4 TRBV4-1 13 -
TGTGCCAGCAGCTTAGGGAATTCAGGATTCTATGGCTACACCTTC CASSLGNSGFYGYTF - TRBJ1-2 TRBV7-9 15 once
TGTGCCTGGAGTGACTTAGCCGGAGTCCCGCGGGAGCAGTACTTC CAWSDLAGVPREQYF - TRBJ2-7 TRBV30 15 few
TGTGCCAGCACTGGACAGGGTCGCAATCAGCCCCAGCATTTT CASTGQGRNQPQHF TRBD1 TRBJ1-5 TRBV2 14 -
TGCGCCAGCAGCTCGGACAGGGCCCCCGGGGCCAACGTCCTGACTTTC CASSSDRAPGANVLTF TRBD1 TRBJ2-6 TRBV5-1 16 -
TGTGCTAGCAGCTTAGCCACTAGCGGGGTGGATGAGCAGTTCTTC CASSLATSGVDEQFF TRBD2 TRBJ2-1 TRBV7-7 15 -
TGCGCCAGCAGCTTCCGGGACAGGGTTTTGAACGAGCAGTACTTC CASSFRDRVLNEQYF TRBD1 TRBJ2-7 TRBV5-1 15 few
TGTGCCAGTAGTATTGACAGAGGTATTGACACTGAAGCTTTCTTT CASSIDRGIDTEAFF - TRBJ1-1 TRBV19 15 once
TGTGCCAGCAGCTTACAGGGCAGGGGGGACTCACCCCTCCACTTT CASSLQGRGDSPLHF TRBD1 TRBJ1-6 TRBV7-2 15 once
TGTGCCAGCAGCTTGGGCGGGGGCGCGTGGGGGAAATCACCCCTCCACTTT CASSLGGGAWGKSPLHF - TRBJ1-6 TRBV5-4 17 -
TGTGCCAGCAGACGGAACAGGGGGGTGGACACTGAAGCTTTCTTT CASRRNRGVDTEAFF TRBD1 TRBJ1-1 TRBV28 15 -
TGTGCCAGCAGTGAATGGGTCCTAGCGGGGGGCCACAATGAGCAGTTCTTC CASSEWVLAGGHNEQFF TRBD2 TRBJ2-1 TRBV6-1 17 -
TGTGCCAGCAGCTTTAAACAGGGGGCGCGGTTGGCTTTCTTT CASSFKQGARLAFF TRBD1 TRBJ1-1 TRBV7-9 14 -
TGTGCCACCAGCAGTTTGACTAGCTCGAGAGAGCAGTACTTC CATSSLTSSREQYF TRBD2 TRBJ2-7 TRBV15 14 -
TGTGCCAGCAGTTTCGGTGCCAGGGCTGCTCAGCCCCAGCATTTT CASSFGARAAQPQHF - TRBJ1-5 TRBV28 15 few
TGCAGTGCTAGTATAGGCGGGAGCACAGATACGCAGTATTTT CSASIGGSTDTQYF - TRBJ2-3 TRBV20-1 14 -
TGTGCCAGCAATCCAGAGGGAGGCCACACCGGGGAGCTGTTTTTT CASNPEGGHTGELFF - TRBJ2-2 TRBV2 15 once
TGTGCCAGCAGCCCCCGGGAGGGAACAACGGATACGCAGTATTTT CASSPREGTTDTQYF TRBD2 TRBJ2-3 TRBV6-5 15 -
TGCGCCAGCAGCCAAGATGGGTCGTCGGGCTCTGGAAACACCATATATTTT CASSQDGSSGSGNTIYF - TRBJ1-3 TRBV4-1 17 -
TGTGCCAGCAGTTACGGGGGAGGGCCCGAGGCCCAGTACTTC CASSYGGGPEAQYF TRBD2 TRBJ2-5 TRBV6-5 14 -
TGCGCCAGCAGCCCCTTGACATCAGCTAACTATGGCTACACCTTC CASSPLTSANYGYTF - TRBJ1-2 TRBV4-1 15 once
TGCGCCAGCAGCTTGGCTTTGCGGCAGGGGGTAGATACGCAGTATTTT CASSLALRQGVDTQYF TRBD1 TRBJ2-3 TRBV5-1 16 few
TGTGCCAGCAGTTCCTTTCCGCGGGAGACCCAGTACTTC CASSSFPRETQYF - TRBJ2-5 TRBV6-6 13 once
TGTGCCAGCACCACGGGCGGGAGGCAGTTCTTC CASTTGGRQFF TRBD2 TRBJ2-1 TRBV12-3/TRBV12-4 11 -
TGTGCCAGCAGCTCGGTGACTAGCGGGGGGGCAGATACGCAGTATTTT CASSSVTSGGADTQYF TRBD2 TRBJ2-3 TRBV5-4 16 -
TGTGCCAGTAGTATATCCCAGGGGGCCCCTCTCGAGCAGTACTTC CASSISQGAPLEQYF TRBD1 TRBJ2-7 TRBV19 15 -
TGTGCCAGCAGCCCAATAGCGGGAGAGGGAAAGACCCAGTACTTC CASSPIAGEGKTQYF TRBD2 TRBJ2-5 TRBV7-8 15 -
TGTGCCGGATACTACCGGGACAGGGGGCTCTACGAGCAGTACTTC CAGYYRDRGLYEQYF TRBD1 TRBJ2-7 TRBV7-6 15 -
TGTGCCAGCAGCCAAGAACGAGGTACCGGGGAGCTGTTTTTT CASSQERGTGELFF - TRBJ2-2 TRBV4-2 14 -
TGTGCCATCAGTGAGTCGGGTAGGGACACCTCCTCCTACGAGCAGTACTTC CAISESGRDTSSYEQYF - TRBJ2-7 TRBV10-3 17 once